These T cell receptor beta chains were read from a single sample in a study of CD8 T cells in Susac syndrome. TCRdb itself ran the immunoSEQ multiplex PCR reads through MiXCR, one entry per CDR3 protein. Here the sample spans just under 95,000 distinct CDR3 sequences, about 95% being singletons. The specimen sequenced was CD4+ T cells from PBMCs. Receptors were obtained from a human donor with Susac syndrome. The CDR3 runs from the conserved cysteine through the conserved F or W. Each record gives: clone size, V gene, D gene, J gene, CDR3 DNA, CDR3 protein. A D gene is named only where the DNA matches it firmly. The size entry is marked missing in some rows and otherwise reads once, few, many or a size class.

size: NA; V: TRBV7-8; D: TRBD2; J: TRBJ2-2; DNA: TGTGCCAGCAGCCTTACCGACTTTAGCGGGGCGAAGAACACCGGGGAGCTGTTTTTT; CDR3: CASSLTDFSGAKNTGELFF
size: NA; V: TRBV2; D: NA; J: TRBJ1-6; DNA: TGTGCCAGCAGTTATGCGGCAAGTAATTCACCCCTCCACTTT; CDR3: CASSYAASNSPLHF
size: NA; V: TRBV14; D: NA; J: TRBJ2-7; DNA: TGTGCCAGCAGCCTAAACATCTACGAGCAGTACTTC; CDR3: CASSLNIYEQYF
size: NA; V: TRBV9; D: NA; J: TRBJ2-3; DNA: TGTGCCAGCAGCGTGGTCGATTCGGGGCCTAGCACAGATACGCAGTATTTT; CDR3: CASSVVDSGPSTDTQYF
size: NA; V: TRBV10-3; D: NA; J: TRBJ2-5; DNA: TGTGCCATCAGTAGCGGGGAGACCCAGTACTTC; CDR3: CAISSGETQYF
size: NA; V: TRBV19; D: TRBD2; J: TRBJ2-5; DNA: TGTGCCAGTAGTATCCTACTAGCGGGGAGGACCCAGTACTTC; CDR3: CASSILLAGRTQYF
size: NA; V: TRBV11-2; D: TRBD2; J: TRBJ2-5; DNA: TGTGCCAGCAGCCCCTCCGGGACTACCGGGGCAGAGACCCAGTACTTC; CDR3: CASSPSGTTGAETQYF
size: once; V: TRBV6-5; D: NA; J: TRBJ2-7; DNA: TGTGCCAGCACCCAAGGACGGGGCTACGAGCAGTACTTC; CDR3: CASTQGRGYEQYF
size: NA; V: TRBV29-1; D: TRBD1; J: TRBJ2-7; DNA: TGCAGCGTTGATCGGACAGGAACGGACTACGAGCAGTACTTC; CDR3: CSVDRTGTDYEQYF
size: NA; V: TRBV6-5; D: TRBD1; J: TRBJ2-2; DNA: TGTGCCAGCAGTTACTTACAGGGGGCCGGGGAGCTGTTTTTT; CDR3: CASSYLQGAGELFF
size: NA; V: TRBV14; D: TRBD1; J: TRBJ2-2; DNA: TGTGCCAGCAGCCGAAGGACAGGGGGCGACGGGGAGCTGTTTTTT; CDR3: CASSRRTGGDGELFF
size: NA; V: TRBV27; D: NA; J: TRBJ1-2; DNA: TGTGCCAGCAAACGAGACGGTTTCTGGGGTGGCTACACCTTC; CDR3: CASKRDGFWGGYTF
size: NA; V: TRBV9; D: NA; J: TRBJ2-5; DNA: TGTGCCAGCAGCGTAGATCAGGACTCATCGACCCAGTACTTC; CDR3: CASSVDQDSSTQYF
size: NA; V: TRBV6-2/TRBV6-3; D: NA; J: TRBJ2-7; DNA: TGTGCCAGCAGGCGGGACGTCTACGAGCAGTACTTC; CDR3: CASRRDVYEQYF
size: NA; V: TRBV24-1; D: NA; J: TRBJ1-1; DNA: TGTGCCACCAGTGACCTTCGACACACTGAAGCTTTCTTT; CDR3: CATSDLRHTEAFF
size: NA; V: TRBV7-3; D: NA; J: TRBJ2-1; DNA: TGTGCCAGCAGCCCTAACCCTTTGCCCCTCTCCTACAATGAGCAGTTCTTC; CDR3: CASSPNPLPLSYNEQFF
size: NA; V: TRBV3-1; D: NA; J: TRBJ1-1; DNA: TGTGCCAGCAGCCAAGACCCCCAGGGGAACACTGAAGCTTTCTTT; CDR3: CASSQDPQGNTEAFF
size: NA; V: TRBV25-1; D: NA; J: TRBJ2-5; DNA: TGTGCCAGCAGGAGGACCCCCCAAGAGACCCAGTACTTC; CDR3: CASRRTPQETQYF
size: NA; V: TRBV28; D: TRBD1; J: TRBJ2-6; DNA: TGTGCCAGCAGTCCTCCCCGGACAGGGCCCGGGGCCAACGTCCTGACTTTC; CDR3: CASSPPRTGPGANVLTF
size: NA; V: TRBV19; D: NA; J: TRBJ1-2; DNA: TGTGCCAGTAGACAGGAGGCTAACTATGGCTACACCTTC; CDR3: CASRQEANYGYTF
size: NA; V: TRBV12-3/TRBV12-4; D: NA; J: TRBJ2-1; DNA: TGTGCCAGCAGTTTCAGGAATGAGCAGTTCTTC; CDR3: CASSFRNEQFF
size: NA; V: TRBV28; D: TRBD2; J: TRBJ2-1; DNA: TGTGCCAGCAGGCACGGGGGGTACAATGAGCAGTTCTTC; CDR3: CASRHGGYNEQFF
size: NA; V: TRBV7-2; D: NA; J: TRBJ2-6; DNA: TGTGCCAGCAGCTTAGTAGTACCGGGGGCGGGAGGGGCCAACGTCCTGACTTTC; CDR3: CASSLVVPGAGGANVLTF
size: NA; V: TRBV20-1; D: TRBD1; J: TRBJ1-1; DNA: TGCAGTGCCCTGGAAGACAGGGACACTGAAGCTTTCTTT; CDR3: CSALEDRDTEAFF
size: once; V: TRBV3-1; D: NA; J: TRBJ2-6; DNA: TGTGCCAGCAGCCAACAGAGCTCTGGGGCCAACGTCCTGACTTTC; CDR3: CASSQQSSGANVLTF
size: NA; V: TRBV3-1; D: TRBD2; J: TRBJ2-5; DNA: TGTGCCAGCAGCCTATCGACTAGCGGGGAGACCCAGTACTTC; CDR3: CASSLSTSGETQYF
size: NA; V: TRBV7-8; D: TRBD2; J: TRBJ2-3; DNA: TGTGCCAGCAGCTTAACCCTACTAGCGGGGGAGGCAGATACGCAGTATTTT; CDR3: CASSLTLLAGEADTQYF
size: NA; V: TRBV30; D: NA; J: TRBJ2-7; DNA: TGTGCCTGGAGCCCGGGTGGCTACGAGCAGTACTTC; CDR3: CAWSPGGYEQYF
size: NA; V: TRBV7-3; D: TRBD2; J: TRBJ2-5; DNA: TGTGCCAGCAGCCCCTTCTCTAGCGGCGGGACCCAGTACTTC; CDR3: CASSPFSSGGTQYF
size: NA; V: TRBV12-3/TRBV12-4; D: NA; J: TRBJ1-6; DNA: TGTGCCAGCAGTCAACAGGGAAGGAATTCACCCCTCCACTTT; CDR3: CASSQQGRNSPLHF
size: NA; V: TRBV29-1; D: NA; J: TRBJ1-4; DNA: TGCAGCGTTCCGACCGAGCCTTTTGAAAAACTGTTTTTT; CDR3: CSVPTEPFEKLFF
size: once; V: TRBV15; D: NA; J: TRBJ1-1; DNA: TGTGCCACCAGCAGAGATAATAAGGGGGGGACTGAAGCTTTCTTT; CDR3: CATSRDNKGGTEAFF
size: NA; V: TRBV6-4; D: TRBD2; J: TRBJ2-2; DNA: TGTGCCACCTCCCGAGGGACTAGCGGGGGAATCGGGGAGCTGTTTTTT; CDR3: CATSRGTSGGIGELFF
size: NA; V: TRBV12-3/TRBV12-4; D: NA; J: TRBJ1-5; DNA: TGTGCCAGCAGTCTTTCTGGATCAGCCCAGCATTTT; CDR3: CASSLSGSAQHF
size: NA; V: TRBV24-1; D: NA; J: TRBJ2-2; DNA: TGTGCCACCAGTGAACCTCCCGGGGAGCTGTTTTTT; CDR3: CATSEPPGELFF
size: NA; V: TRBV5-1; D: NA; J: TRBJ2-1; DNA: TGCGCCAGCAGCTCCGGGGCTTTTAGCTCCTACAATGAGCAGTTCTTC; CDR3: CASSSGAFSSYNEQFF
size: once; V: TRBV7-9; D: NA; J: TRBJ1-1; DNA: TGTGCCAGCAGACTCTCGGGGTCCGGGGACACTGAAGCTTTCTTT; CDR3: CASRLSGSGDTEAFF
size: NA; V: TRBV5-1; D: TRBD2; J: TRBJ2-1; DNA: TGCGCCAGCAGCGTGGTGGCGGGGGGGTTCAATGAGCAGTTCTTC; CDR3: CASSVVAGGFNEQFF
size: NA; V: TRBV3-1; D: NA; J: TRBJ2-5; DNA: TGTGCCGCGGGCGAGGGAAACTTAGGAGAGACCCAGTACTTC; CDR3: CAAGEGNLGETQYF
size: NA; V: TRBV30; D: TRBD2; J: TRBJ2-7; DNA: TGTGCCTGGAGTGTAGCGGGGGGAGAGCAGTACTTC; CDR3: CAWSVAGGEQYF
size: NA; V: TRBV9; D: NA; J: TRBJ2-3; DNA: TGTGCCAGCAGCGTAGAATTGGCGACAGATACGCAGTATTTT; CDR3: CASSVELATDTQYF
size: NA; V: TRBV27; D: NA; J: TRBJ2-7; DNA: TGTGCCAGCAGTTTATCGTCGGACATCGCACGTGGACCCCGTACCGAGCAGTACTTC; CDR3: CASSLSSDIARGPRTEQYF
size: NA; V: TRBV20-1; D: NA; J: TRBJ2-7; DNA: TGCAGTGCTTACCGGGACTCCTACGAGCAGTACTTC; CDR3: CSAYRDSYEQYF
size: NA; V: TRBV7-2; D: TRBD1; J: TRBJ2-5; DNA: TGTGCCAGCAGCTTAGGGGGACAGGGGATAGGAGAGACCCAGTACTTC; CDR3: CASSLGGQGIGETQYF
size: NA; V: TRBV12-3/TRBV12-4; D: NA; J: TRBJ1-3; DNA: TGTGCCAGCAGTTTGGGACACTCTGGAAACACCATATATTTT; CDR3: CASSLGHSGNTIYF
size: NA; V: TRBV27; D: NA; J: TRBJ1-3; DNA: TGTGCCAGCCCAAAGACAGAAGGGGGGCCTGGAAACACCATATATTTT; CDR3: CASPKTEGGPGNTIYF